This TCR beta chain was profiled in a study of T cells in Graves' hyperthyroidism and ophthalmopathy. Stable disease denoted Graves' hyperthyroidism without ophthalmopathy progression within 18 months. The source of the PBMCs was 10 ml of fresh peripheral blood. This clonotype appeared once. This may arise from a read error, as a much more abundant clone is one base away. Trimming removed 2 bases from V and 3 bases from J, with 7 bases in between. Germline V gives CDR1 MNHEY, CDR2 SVGAGI. This CDR3 has 13 residues. Amplification targeted TCR beta CDR3 regions from RNA transcripts. Using the HTBI primer set, a first-round RT-PCR was run on the TCR CDR3. In TCRdb, the multiplex PCR reads were re-called with MiXCR into one record per CDR3 protein. There are about 420,000 distinct CDR3 sequences in the sample; 15% to 18% occur only once, and 7.7% lies in the top ten.

This chain connects TRBV6-5 to TRBJ1-1; D may be TRBD1 (5 bases). The sample was blood. The clonotype originates from a woman aged 18-30 years with Graves' hyperthyroidism. The CDR3 DNA sequence: TGTGCCAGCAGTTACGAAGGGGACACTGAAGCTTTCTTT. Translating gives CASSYEGDTEAFF.